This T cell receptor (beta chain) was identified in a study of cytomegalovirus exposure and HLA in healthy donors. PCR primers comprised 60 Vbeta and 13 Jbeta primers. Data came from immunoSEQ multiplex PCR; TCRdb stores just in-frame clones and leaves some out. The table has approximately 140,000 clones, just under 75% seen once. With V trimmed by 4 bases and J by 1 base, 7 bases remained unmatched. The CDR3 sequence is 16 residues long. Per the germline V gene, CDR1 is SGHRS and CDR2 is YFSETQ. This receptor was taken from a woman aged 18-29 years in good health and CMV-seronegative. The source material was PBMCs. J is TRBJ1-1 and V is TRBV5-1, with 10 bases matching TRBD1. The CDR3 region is CASSERTGGSNTEAFF. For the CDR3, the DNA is TGCGCCAGCAGCGAGAGGACAGGGGGTTCGAACACTGAAGCTTTCTTT.